The 11 T cell receptor beta chains in this list originate from one sample, sequenced in a study of blood T cell repertoires in COVID-19. The table came from immunoSEQ multiplex PCR; TCRdb's copy has only in-frame clones and leaves some out. This sample has a few hundred thousand clones, with 80% to 90% found just once. Source material: PBMCs or T cells enriched from blood (not recorded which). These TCRs come from a man between 40 and 49 years old in a cohort exposed to, infected with or recovered from COVID-19 (not recorded which).

The rearrangement joins TRBV7-2 to TRBJ1-6; D not resolved. The CDR3 loop spans 15 amino acids. CDR1 is SGHTA and CDR2 is FQGNSA in the germline V gene. V lost 2 bases to trimming and J lost 4 bases, with 9 bases between them. The CDR3 loop is CASSLSSGYNSPLHF. CDR3 nucleotides: TGTGCCAGCAGCTTATCCAGCGGTTATAATTCACCCCTCCACTTT. Filled out from reference TRBV7-2 and TRBJ1-6, the complete variable domain reads GAGVSQSPSNKVTEKGKDVELRCDPISGHTALYWYRQSLGQGLEFLIYFQGNSAPDKSGLPSDRFSAERTGGSVSTLTIQRTQQEDSAVYLCASSLSSGYNSPLHFGNGTRLTVT.

V and J are TRBV5-4 and TRBJ2-1; D not certain. CDR3 length: 14 residues. The V end lost 5 bases, the J end lost 3 bases, and 12 bases lay between the germline ends. CDR1 and CDR2 from the germline V gene are SGHNT and YYREEE (reference sequence). The CDR3 nucleotides read TGTGCCAGCAGGCCTTATAGCAGCTACAATGAGCAGTTCTTC. As protein: CASRPYSSYNEQFF.

J is TRBJ2-1 and V is TRBV6-6, with 9 nucleotides matching TRBD1. The CDR3 covers 17 residues. CDR1 MNHNY and CDR2 SVGAGI come from the germline V gene (reference sequence). J gave up 4 bases and V 5 bases, and 12 bases lay outside the gene matches. The CDR3 sequence: CASSPSPGQGRYNEQFF. The CDR3 region has the DNA TGTGCCAGCAGTCCCTCCCCAGGACAGGGGCGGTACAATGAGCAGTTCTTC.

This sequence joins TRBV4-1 and TRBJ2-7, with 10 nucleotides matching TRBD1. The CDR3 extends over 15 amino acids. CDR1 and CDR2 from the germline V gene are MGHRA and YSYEKL. Germline trimming cut 4 bases from V and 4 bases from J; bases unmatched to any gene: 7. The CDR3: CASSPLTGGGYEQYF. Written as DNA, the CDR3 is TGCGCCAGCAGCCCGTTGACAGGGGGCGGGTACGAGCAGTACTTC.

V gene TRBV5-5 combines with J gene TRBJ2-6; D is undetermined. V was shortened by 0 bases and J by 2 bases, with 6 bases between the two germline ends. The length of the CDR3 is 15 residues. The V gene's germline CDR1 is SGHKS and CDR2 YYEKEE (reference sequence). In DNA form, the CDR3 reads TGTGCCAGCAGCTTGGGAGTTCCTGGGGCCAACGTCCTGACTTTC. Translating it yields CASSLGVPGANVLTF.

The rearrangement links TRBV9 to TRBJ2-1, with 7 bases that match TRBD1. The CDR3 loop spans 18 amino acids. V was pared by 4 bases and J by 0 bases, with 13 bases of the junction left unmatched. Germline V gene lookup returns CDR1 SGDLS and CDR2 YYNGEE. CDR3 in amino acids: CASSLRGPAGGSYNEQFF. The CDR3 region has the DNA TGTGCCAGCAGCTTGAGGGGACCGGCAGGGGGCTCCTACAATGAGCAGTTCTTC.

This clone was observed a single time. The chain combines TRBV4-2 with TRBJ2-1; 8 bases map to TRBD1. V shed 4 bases and J 4 bases; nucleotides not matched to a gene: 6. CDR3 size: 15 residues. CDR1 is LGHNA and CDR2 is YNFKEQ in the germline V gene. The CDR3 coding sequence is TGTGCCAGCAGCCTGGGACAGGAGAAGTACAATGAGCAGTTCTTC. Translated: CASSLGQEKYNEQFF.

This chain joins TRBV19 and TRBJ2-7, with D perhaps TRBD2 (5 bases). The CDR3 totals 15 residues. The V gene's germline CDR1 is LNHDA and CDR2 SQIVND (reference sequence). V lost 5 bases, J lost 2 bases, and 16 bases lay in between. The DNA of the CDR3 is TGTGCCAGTAGTCCACCCGGGCGGGTAACCTACGAGCAGTACTTC. As protein: CASSPPGRVTYEQYF.

This chain connects TRBV7-9 to TRBJ1-5; D gene ambiguous. This CDR3 has 13 residues. Germline-derived CDR1 and CDR2 are SEHNR and FQNEAQ (reference sequence). V dropped 1 base and J dropped 5 bases, with 6 bases sitting between them. In DNA, the CDR3 is TGTGCCAGCAGCTTAGGGGCAGATCAGCCCCAGCATTTT. The encoded protein is CASSLGADQPQHF.

This chain links TRBV5-1 with TRBJ1-4; the D gene is possibly TRBD1 (5 bases). CDR1 and CDR2 from the germline V gene are SGHRS and YFSETQ. Trimming shortened V by 0 bases and J by 6 bases, and 9 bases separated the two germline ends. This CDR3 has 14 residues. CDR3 sequence reads: CASSLGGGDEKLFF. In DNA form, the CDR3 reads TGCGCCAGCAGCTTGGGAGGAGGGGATGAAAAACTGTTTTTT.

On this clone: The germline gene is not matched at one end of the junction; a read error may be the cause. The V gene is TRBV6-1, the J gene TRBJ2-7, with a possible D match to TRBD2 (6 bases). From germline, CDR1 is MNHNS and CDR2 SASEGT. The CDR3 contains 14 residues. The CDR3 is CASNEGGKPYEQYF. The DNA of the CDR3 is TGTGCCAGCAATGAAGGCGGGAAGCCCTACGAGCAGTACTTC.